A single sample is the source of the 21 T cell receptor beta chains below, sequenced in a study of regulatory T cells in long-lasting Graves disease. Construction of TCR beta libraries relied on iRepertoire HTBI primers and on Arm-PCR targeting CDR3 regions. Each CDR3 protein is one row after TCRdb ran MiXCR on the multiplex PCR reads. The sample carries fewer than 450,000 distinct CDR3 sequences, approximately 15% recorded once. Described time point: newly diagnosed GD, antithyroid drugs for less than 3 months. PBMCs provided the RNA from which the TCR library was made. This same sample was also taken into another study, of T cells in Graves' hyperthyroidism and ophthalmopathy.

The material sequenced was peripheral blood mononuclear cells (PBMCs), taken at new diagnosis, from a patient treated with antithyroid drugs. Source of these receptors: a middle-aged woman with Graves disease.

In its sample, this clonotype was seen many times. V usage is TRBV12-3 or TRBV12-4 and J usage is TRBJ1-1; D is ambiguous. Trimming removed 5 bases from V and 3 bases from J, with 7 bases in between. The CDR3 consists of 12 residues. CDR3 sequence: CASSERYTEAFF. CDR3 DNA: TGTGCCAGCAGTGAGAGATACACTGAAGCTTTCTTT.

In this sample, this clonotype turned up many times. This sequence joins TRBV12-3 or TRBV12-4 and TRBJ1-1; TRBD1 is a possible D gene (6 bases). The ends were cut back, 4 bases at V and 0 bases at J, with 9 bases in the middle. The CDR3 contains 14 residues. The CDR3 DNA reads TGTGCCAGCAGTTCGACAGGAGTGAACACTGAAGCTTTCTTT. It yields the protein CASSSTGVNTEAFF.

This clonotype came up many times. The genes are TRBV10-1 and TRBJ2-5; D is undetermined. CDR1 and CDR2 from the germline V gene are WNHNN and SYGVQD (reference sequence). The CDR3 is 12 residues long. The V and J ends lost 6 bases and 9 bases respectively, with 14 bases between them. Here the CDR3 reads CASSLGWEPQYF. Written as DNA, the CDR3 is TGCGCCAGCAGCCTCGGTTGGGAACCCCAGTACTTC.

As concerns this clonotype: One junction end does not reproduce the germline sequence, and a read error may be involved. This chain joins TRBV2 and TRBJ1-6, with D tentatively TRBD1 (5 bases). CDR1 and CDR2 (germline): SNHLY, FYNNEI. The CDR3 spans 14 residues. For the CDR3, the DNA is TGTGCCAGCAGTGAGCAGGGCTATAGTTCACCCCTCCACTTT. Its protein is CASSEQGYSSPLHF.

This clonotype has at least ten counts. This sequence joins TRBV12-5 and TRBJ2-7; 10 bases align to TRBD2. V gave up 4 bases and J gave up 0 bases; unmatched junction bases: 6. The CDR3 covers 16 residues. Per the germline V gene, CDR1 is LGHNT and CDR2 is FRNRAP. CDR3 loop: CASGSLAGVTSYEQYF. In DNA form, the CDR3 reads TGTGCTAGTGGTTCGCTAGCGGGAGTTACCTCCTACGAGCAGTACTTC.

This clonotype turned up a few times. V usage is TRBV7-6 and J usage is TRBJ2-2; 8 bases fit TRBD1. This CDR3 contains 15 residues. The ends lost 5 bases at V and 6 bases at J; junction bases unmatched: 8. Germline CDR1 is SGHVS and CDR2 is FNYEAQ. The CDR3 reads CASSPGQGPAGELFF. In DNA, the CDR3 is TGTGCCAGCAGCCCCGGACAGGGTCCGGCCGGGGAGCTGTTTTTT.

This rearrangement joins TRBV14 to TRBJ2-2; D is ambiguous. Germline CDR1 is SGHDN and CDR2 is FVKESK. The CDR3 length is 13 residues. V shed 3 bases and J shed 6 bases, with 8 bases lying between them. The CDR3: CASSQERAGELFF. The DNA of the CDR3 is TGTGCCAGCAGCCAGGAACGGGCCGGGGAGCTGTTTTTT. The full variable domain, completed using reference TRBV14 and TRBJ2-2, is EAGVTQFPSHSVIEKGQTVTLRCDPISGHDNLYWYRRVMGKEIKFLLHFVKESKQDESGMPNNRFLAERTGGTYSTLKVQPAELEDSGVYFCASSQERAGELFFGEGSRLTVL.

This clonotype was seen more than once but under ten times. The rearrangement joins TRBV6-1 to TRBJ1-1; possible D gene TRBD1, 6 bases. Germline V gene lookup returns CDR1 MNHNS and CDR2 SASEGT. Trimming removed 6 bases at V and 4 bases at J, with 21 bases between. The CDR3 is 16 amino acids. The DNA of the CDR3 is TGTGCCAGCAGCCCCCCCCACCCGGGACAAGGCACTGAAGCTTTCTTT. Protein: CASSPPHPGQGTEAFF.

V gene TRBV4-3 combines with J gene TRBJ2-1; maybe TRBD2 (6 bases). Deletions cut 0 bases from V and 6 bases from J, with 15 bases between. Germline V lookup: CDR1 LGHNA, CDR2 YSLEER. CDR3 size: 16 residues. In DNA, the CDR3 is TGCGCCAGCAGCCAAGACTCTAGCGACCCTCTCAATGAGCAGTTCTTC. Translation: CASSQDSSDPLNEQFF.

This clonotype was detected ten times or more. The chain couples TRBV18 to TRBJ2-5; the match to TRBD2 covers 9 bases. The CDR3 is 15 residues long. The ends lost 6 bases at V and 5 bases at J; junction bases unmatched: 10. Per the germline V gene, CDR1 is KGHSH and CDR2 is LQKENI. The CDR3, as DNA: TGTGCCAGCTCTGAACTTAGCGGGAGTTCGGAGACCCAGTACTTC. Encoded protein: CASSELSGSSETQYF.

This clonotype was detected only a few times. V usage is TRBV11-2 and J usage is TRBJ2-6; D possibly uses TRBD1 or TRBD2 (6 bases each). Germline V gene lookup returns CDR1 SGHAT and CDR2 FQNNGV. V shed 6 bases and J shed 1 base, with 16 bases lying between them. The CDR3 is made up of 17 amino acids. The DNA for the CDR3 is TGTGCCAGCAGGACCCACGGGGGCGCTTCTGGGGCCAACGTCCTGACTTTC. Its protein product is CASRTHGGASGANVLTF.

This clonotype occurred many times. The V and J genes are TRBV7-9 and TRBJ2-2; 7 nucleotides align to TRBD2. CDR1 and CDR2 from the germline V gene are SEHNR and FQNEAQ (reference sequence). The CDR3 is 17 residues long. The V and J ends lost 4 bases and 2 bases, in that order; junction bases with no gene match: 10. The CDR3 sequence is CASSSTGSGLNTGELFF. The CDR3 bases are TGTGCCAGCAGCTCTACGGGTAGCGGGCTTAACACCGGGGAGCTGTTTTTT.

In its sample, this clonotype was seen a few times. V gene TRBV9 combines with J gene TRBJ1-3; D uncertain. The CDR3 is 14 residues long. The V gene lost 3 bases and the J gene lost 0 bases, with 7 bases spanning the gap. In germline, CDR1 is SGDLS, CDR2 YYNGEE. The CDR3 region has the DNA TGTGCCAGCAGCGGGGCCTTCTCTGGAAACACCATATATTTT. This encodes CASSGAFSGNTIYF. Full variable domain (outside the CDR3, taken from reference TRBV9 and TRBJ1-3): DSGVTQTPKHLITATGQRVTLRCSPRSGDLSVYWYQQSLDQGLQFLIQYYNGEERAKGNILERFSAQQFPDLHSELNLSSLELGDSALYFCASSGAFSGNTIYFGEGSWLTVV.

This clonotype showed up just a few times. The genes are TRBV5-4 and TRBJ2-7, with 12 positions matching TRBD2. CDR1 is SGHNT and CDR2 is YYREEE in the germline V gene (reference sequence). The CDR3 spans 15 residues. Trimming took 5 bases from V and 2 from J; bases not matched to a gene: 5. CDR3: CASRNGTSGPYEQYF. The CDR3 DNA is TGTGCCAGCAGGAATGGGACTAGCGGGCCCTACGAGCAGTACTTC.

This clonotype has at least ten counts. This chain joins TRBV7-9 and TRBJ1-1; possible D gene TRBD1, 5 bases. Trimming shortened V by 5 bases and J by 1 base, and 14 bases separated the two germline ends. The germline CDR1 and CDR2 sequences are SEHNR and FQNEAQ (reference sequence). The CDR3 contains 15 residues. CDR3 sequence (DNA): TGTGCCAGCAGCCTGGTTCGCGGGGGGAACACTGAAGCTTTCTTT. Residues: CASSLVRGGNTEAFF.

This chain joins TRBV28 and TRBJ1-2; D uncertain. Germline CDR1 is MDHEN and CDR2 is SYDVKM. The CDR3 has 15 amino acids. Trimming removed 7 bases from V and 4 bases from J, with 19 bases in between. CDR3 protein: CASTPGGLGSYGYTF. The CDR3 nucleotides read TGTGCCAGCACCCCCGGTGGGTTGGGGAGCTATGGCTACACCTTC.

At least ten counts were recorded for this clonotype. Germline and junction disagree at one end, which may indicate a read error. The chain links TRBV5-1 to TRBJ2-1, with 10 bases aligning to TRBD2. The CDR3 consists of 15 residues. Looked up from germline, CDR1 is SGHRS and CDR2 is YFSETQ. This CDR3 reads CASSPGTSAYNEQFF. The DNA for the CDR3 is TGTGCCAGCAGCCCCGGGACTAGCGCCTACAATGAGCAGTTCTTC.

Comments on this clonotype: A much larger clone sits a single nucleotide away, making a read error possible. This chain links TRBV7-3 with TRBJ2-1, with a tentative D call TRBD1 (5 bases). The germline CDR1 and CDR2 sequences are SGHTA and FQGTGA. CDR3 length equals 13 residues. The CDR3 loop is CASSLSQDNGQFF. The CDR3 coding sequence is TGTGCCAGCAGCTTAAGTCAGGACAATGGGCAGTTCTTC.

The V and J genes are TRBV12-3 or TRBV12-4 and TRBJ2-1; TRBD2 aligns across 11 bases. The CDR3 is 15 residues long. V was clipped by 6 bases and J by 4 bases; unmatched bases: 5. This CDR3 reads CASRRGTSGYNEQFF. The CDR3 DNA reads TGTGCCAGCAGACGAGGGACTAGCGGATACAATGAGCAGTTCTTC.

This clonotype has a count of ten or more. The V gene is TRBV28, the J gene TRBJ2-7, with a possible D match to TRBD2 (6 bases). Germline CDR1 MDHEN, CDR2 SYDVKM. V dropped 2 bases and J dropped 1 base, with 15 bases sitting between them. CDR3 size: 16 residues. Written as DNA, the CDR3 is TGTGCCAGCAGTTTAGAAACTAGCCGCATTTCCTACGAGCAGTACTTC. Its protein product is CASSLETSRISYEQYF.

This clonotype occurred many times. The rearrangement joins TRBV2 to TRBJ2-2; D gene unclear. Germline V gene lookup returns CDR1 SNHLY and CDR2 FYNNEI. V was trimmed by 9 bases and J by 5 bases, leaving 13 bases between them. The CDR3 spans 13 residues. The CDR3 is CARGTGDTGELFF. DNA of the CDR3: TGTGCCAGGGGAACGGGCGATACCGGGGAGCTGTTTTTT.